These T cell receptor beta chains were read from a single sample in a study of T cell clonotyping in hematopoietic cell transplantation. Sequencing was performed with immunoSEQ multiplex PCR; in TCRdb, only in-frame clones are kept and a portion is missing. The table lists about 3,300 clones, almost 96% of them singletons. Sample: peripheral blood mononuclear cells, taken before stem cell transplant. Receptors were obtained from a woman aged 45 to 65 with chronic myeloid leukemia. Some clones in this sample may be carry-over from other donors' samples. Each CDR3 is given with its conserved first and last residue. Each record gives: clone size, D gene, V gene, J gene, CDR3 protein, CDR3 DNA. D genes are given only for firm matches. Some rows mark clone size as missing; the rest say once, few, many or name a class of expanded clone.

>-|-|TRBV30|TRBJ1-6
CAWSVLSNSPLHF
TGTGCCTGGAGTGTGCTTTCTAATTCACCCCTCCACTTT
>few|-|TRBV27|TRBJ2-5
CASSLRVYETQYF
TGTGCCAGCAGTCTAAGGGTTTACGAGACCCAGTACTTC
>once|-|TRBV19|TRBJ1-5
CASSMATYSNQPQHF
TGTGCCAGTAGTATGGCCACTTATAGCAATCAGCCCCAGCATTTT
>-|-|TRBV30|TRBJ1-2
CASPPPLDYGYTF
TGTGCCTCCCCCCCGCCTCTCGACTATGGCTACACCTTC
>-|TRBD1|TRBV7-9|TRBJ2-7
CASSLDRGQGYIEQYF
TGTGCCAGCAGCTTAGATCGGGGACAGGGCTATATCGAGCAGTACTTC
>-|-|TRBV25-1|TRBJ2-7
CASSVRGDLDEQYF
TGTGCCAGCAGTGTCAGGGGCGATCTGGACGAGCAGTACTTC
>once|TRBD1|TRBV19|TRBJ2-7
CASSISWDRSYEQYF
TGTGCCAGTAGTATAAGCTGGGACAGATCCTACGAGCAGTACTTC
>-|-|TRBV5-1|TRBJ1-3
CASSLAISGNTIYF
TGCGCCAGCAGCCTCGCTATAAGTGGAAACACCATATATTTT
>-|-|TRBV6-5|TRBJ1-1
CASRLVGNTEAFF
TGTGCCAGCAGACTAGTGGGGAACACTGAAGCTTTCTTT
>-|TRBD2|TRBV2|TRBJ2-3
CASSGLSAGAGDTQYF
TGTGCCAGCAGTGGGTTGTCCGCGGGAGCTGGGGATACGCAGTATTTT
>-|TRBD1|TRBV5-1|TRBJ1-2
CASSLSTGTGAYGYTF
TGCGCCAGCAGCTTGAGTACGGGGACAGGGGCCTATGGCTACACCTTC
>-|-|TRBV5-1|TRBJ2-7
CASSLLMVNEQYF
TGCGCCAGCAGCTTGTTGATGGTCAACGAGCAGTACTTC
>-|TRBD2|TRBV4-3|TRBJ2-2
CASSQGLAGGRTGELFF
TGCGCCAGCAGCCAAGGACTAGCGGGGGGGCGAACCGGGGAGCTGTTTTTT
>-|TRBD1|TRBV4-1|TRBJ1-2
CASSQLQGELGGYTF
TGCGCCAGCAGCCAACTACAGGGGGAATTGGGGGGCTACACCTTC
>-|TRBD1|TRBV30|TRBJ2-7
CAWSAGTGTEQYF
TGTGCCTGGAGTGCCGGGACAGGAACCGAGCAGTACTTC
>-|-|TRBV2|TRBJ1-3
CATADSWGNTIYF
TGTGCCACCGCGGACAGCTGGGGAAACACCATATATTTT
>-|-|TRBV30|TRBJ2-5
CAWSISGEETQYF
TGTGCCTGGAGTATCTCAGGGGAAGAGACCCAGTACTTC
>-|-|TRBV28|TRBJ1-4
CASSYGGLGEKLFF
TGTGCCAGCAGTTATGGGGGGTTAGGGGAAAAACTGTTTTTT
>-|-|TRBV27|TRBJ2-2
CASKTSGELFF
TGTGCCAGCAAGACGTCCGGGGAGCTGTTTTTT
>-|TRBD1|TRBV25-1|TRBJ1-6
CASSPTGGDSPLHF
TGTGCCAGCAGTCCGACAGGGGGGGATTCACCCCTCCACTTT
>-|-|TRBV5-4|TRBJ2-3
CASSLVANTDTQYF
TGTGCCAGCAGCCTGGTCGCGAACACAGATACGCAGTATTTT
>-|-|TRBV5-4|TRBJ2-3
CASSLGGGRGDTQYF
TGTGCCAGCAGCTTGGGCGGGGGCCGTGGGGATACGCAGTATTTT
>once|TRBD1|TRBV19|TRBJ2-7
CASSISFGDSYEQYF
TGTGCCAGTAGTATAAGCTTCGGGGACAGCTACGAGCAGTACTTC
>-|-|TRBV7-2|TRBJ1-1
CASSQGPNTEAFF
TGTGCCAGCAGCCAAGGACCAAACACTGAAGCTTTCTTT
>-|-|TRBV28|TRBJ2-2
CASSLPRVSSTGELFF
TGTGCCAGCAGTTTACCCCGGGTCTCGTCCACCGGGGAGCTGTTTTTT
>-|-|TRBV28|TRBJ2-1
CASSLGLNEQFF
TGTGCCAGCAGTTTAGGACTGAATGAGCAGTTCTTC
>once|TRBD1|TRBV28|TRBJ1-3
CASSSGGSSGNTIYF
TGTGCCAGCAGTTCAGGGGGAAGCTCTGGAAACACCATATATTTT
>-|TRBD2|TRBV7-2|TRBJ2-3
CASSLLLAGGRSTDTQYF
TGTGCCAGCAGCTTACTTCTAGCGGGGGGACGTAGCACAGATACGCAGTATTTT
>-|TRBD1|TRBV7-8|TRBJ1-2
CASSPYLEVGRGIYGYTF
TGTGCCAGCAGCCCATACTTAGAGGTGGGCAGGGGGATATATGGCTACACCTTC
>-|TRBD2|TRBV2|TRBJ2-7
CASGGGTSYEQYF
TGTGCCAGCGGGGGGGGGACTAGCTACGAGCAGTACTTC
>-|TRBD1|TRBV7-8|TRBJ2-7
CASSGPGQGYEQYF
TGTGCCAGCAGCGGCCCGGGACAGGGCTACGAGCAGTACTTC
>-|-|TRBV5-4|TRBJ1-2
CASSLRAAEAYGYTF
TGTGCCAGCAGCTTGAGGGCTGCCGAGGCCTATGGCTACACCTTC
>-|-|TRBV5-1|TRBJ2-3
CASSSNTDTQYF
TGCGCCAGCAGCTCCAACACAGATACGCAGTATTTT